This TCR beta chain derives from a study of identical twins (TCRdb year 2016). For the wider study: To test whether fetal clonotypes persist, this study deep-sequenced TCR alpha and beta repertoires from monozygotic twins, from unrelated adults of various ages, and from cord blood. To rule out contamination, the twin experiments were replicated at different times with different library preparation protocols.

Details on this clonotype: Its antigen is currently not known. The germline gene is not matched at one end of the junction; a read error may be the cause.

The library was prepared using 5' RACE. Sequenced using an Illumina HiSeq 2000. Template switching introduced a universal primer binding site; the final cDNA contained a unique molecular identifier, enabling accurate counting of TCR cDNA molecules. First-strand cDNA for TCR alpha and beta chains was synthesized from specific primers in the conserved constant-segment region. To control for contamination, each cDNA library was double barcoded with a SMART-Mk sample barcode plus Illumina barcodes. TruSeq adapter sequences along with Illumina sample barcodes were introduced in two successive PCR steps. The TCR alpha and beta cDNA libraries were sequenced on the Illumina HiSeq platform using custom primers. Per the source publication's procedure: Raw reads were processed with MiGEC to extract unique molecular identifiers, and MiXCR was used to determine CDR3 positions. Recombination models were inferred per individual with the repgenHMM and IGoR tools using an EM algorithm. The tcR package in R was used for shared clonotype analysis, with sharing normalized by the product of cloneset sizes. To study raw recombination without the effects of thymic and clonal selection, out-of-frame nonproductive sequences were analyzed. Clones were called with MiXCR by TCRdb after fastp trimmed the public reads at Q25, and only in-frame beta chains were retained. Here each entry gathers all rows of one CDR3 protein and keeps the most common genes and DNA. Clone size and V and J calls follow TCRdb, not the original study. Counted in this sample were around 290,000 distinct CDR3 sequences; roughly 9% of them appeared once. About 7.1% of the sample belongs to the ten largest clones.

What the authors observed across the whole study: Compared with coincidental sharing between unrelated individuals, out-of-frame TCR alpha sequences shared between twins had an excess of sequences with low generation probability. Abundant cord blood beta clonotypes carried fewer insertions; young adult naive repertoires showed a weaker similar trend, while memory repertoires showed none. A weaker excess of twin sharing was found in beta out-of-frame sequences because the signal-to-noise ratio was lowered by fewer shared sequences. In monozygotic twins, recombination models systematically underestimated out-of-frame TCR alpha sharing, but the models matched the sharing seen between unrelated individuals. Conclusions relied on cross-sectional statistical analysis, since the same donors could not be followed over many years. Zero-insertion analyses could be partly confounded by invariant T cells such as MAIT and iNKT, although diverse VJ usage argued against such confounding for most clonotypes.

Reading the germline V gene gives CDR1 SGHAT and CDR2 FQNNGV. The CDR3 starts with the cysteine, ends with the phenylalanine, and has 18 residues. Only the CDR3 part of the read is kept: 54 bases, read in frame from the first base. Only healthy Caucasian donors were included. Three pairs of female monozygotic twins, all aged 18 to 29 years, were included in the twin cohort. Positive isolation kits from Invitrogen were used to isolate CD4+ and CD8+ T cell populations. In addition, the sample was reused for a study of yellow fever vaccine responses in identical twins. As described in the second report: The T cell response to vaccination in identical twins was reported by the authors to appear partly convergent and partly personalized. The study precisely tracked vaccine-responding T cell clones in identical twins.

The specimen was CD8+ T cells sorted from blood. This chain joins TRBV11-2 to TRBJ2-1, with 13 bases aligning to TRBD2. The sequence was obtained from a young woman in good health. The CDR3 is CTSSSGLAGYPSYNEQFF. The bases read TGTACCAGCAGCTCGGGACTAGCGGGGTACCCCTCCTACAATGAGCAGTTCTTC.